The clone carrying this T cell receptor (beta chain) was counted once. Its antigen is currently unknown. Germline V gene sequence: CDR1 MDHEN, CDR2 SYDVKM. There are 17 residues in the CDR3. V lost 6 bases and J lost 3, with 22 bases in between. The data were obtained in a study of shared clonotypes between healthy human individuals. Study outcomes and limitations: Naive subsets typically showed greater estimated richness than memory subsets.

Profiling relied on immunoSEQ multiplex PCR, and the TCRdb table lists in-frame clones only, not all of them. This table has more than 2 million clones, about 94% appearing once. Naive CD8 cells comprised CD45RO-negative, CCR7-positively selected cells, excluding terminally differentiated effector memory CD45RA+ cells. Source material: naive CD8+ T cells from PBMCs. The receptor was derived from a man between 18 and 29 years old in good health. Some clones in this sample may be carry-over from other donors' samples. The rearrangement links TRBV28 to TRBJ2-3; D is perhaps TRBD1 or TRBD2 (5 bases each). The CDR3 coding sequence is TGTGCCAGCAGCCTCTTCCAGGGAGAGGCGACGACAGATACGCAGTATTTT. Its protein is CASSLFQGEATTDTQYF.